This T cell receptor (beta chain) was documented in a study of cytotoxic CD8 clonotypes in ibrutinib-treated CLL (dated by TCRdb to the early 2020s). Describing the broader study: In this cohort, approximately 14 patients were treatment-naive and about ten were relapsed/refractory, while some 17 had unmutated IGHV. Partial responses were observed in about 24 patients and complete responses in 2; after a median follow-up of around 68 months, remission was maintained in roughly 14 patients and progression was observed in some twelve. Samples at response were collected after a median of roughly twelve months of treatment, with a range of about 6 to 40 months. On average, each sample had about 250,000 productive templates and more than 75,000 productive rearrangements. Longitudinal samples were available for about 30% of the 86 trial participants. Cryopreserved peripheral blood mononuclear cells were obtained before treatment, at response, and at either sustained remission or disease progression. Every sample from remission and from progressive disease was obtained while the patients were still on ibrutinib.

Of note for this clone: Its antigen is currently not known. No much larger clone exists at a distance of one base, and base qualities are not known.

A MiSeq instrument was used for deep resolution sequencing, which targeted depths ranging from 1 in 1 million up to 1 in 200,000 T cells, with coverage averaging 10x for each clonotype. The immunoSEQ hsTCRB Kit was used to generate TCR beta libraries. As for how the authors treated the data: ImmunoSEQ Data Assistant and ImmunoSEQ Analyzer were used for data analysis, and V, D and J genes were assigned according to IMGT definitions. Clonality, with values ranging from 0 to 1, was calculated as one minus the normalized Shannon entropy of productive rearrangement frequencies. Only overrepresented clonotypes making up at least 0.05% of the repertoire of each patient were included in the public clonotype analysis. About a dozen age-matched healthy donor repertoires from immuneACCESS served as clonality controls. Imported from immuneACCESS, the table was reduced by TCRdb to in-frame sequences with V and J called. These copies leave out some clones; in studies compared against another copy, an unresolved V gene accounts for under half, and the cause of the remainder is not known. That table furnishes V, J and clone size, whereas the DNA furnished D and trimming. For this sample there are 200,000 to 250,000 clones; 75% to 80% appear just once. The top ten hold roughly 11% of the sample.

General study outcomes and caveats: Sampling times were not matched between sustained-remission and progressing patients, and lymph node repertoires were not studied. Baseline clonality was found to be higher than that of age-matched healthy donors and was strongly correlated with circulating CD8+ T-cell counts. Public clonotypes were found to be uncommon and were observed to contract or remain stable during treatment; the increase in clonality was shown to reflect expansion of private clonotypes at ibrutinib response. At ibrutinib response clonality went up, during sustained remission it held steady, and at progression it dropped back toward baseline.

From the germline V gene, CDR1 is SNHLY and CDR2 is FYNNEI. The CDR3 runs 12 residues from the cysteine to the phenylalanine. The CDR3 DNA has 36 bases and is translated from base 1. The trim is 6 bases for V and 3 bases for J, with a gap of 8 bases between the germline ends. The sample's time point label, decoded: eleven to twelve months on ibrutinib. For TCR beta library preparation, about 1.8 micrograms of genomic DNA were isolated from cryopreserved PBMCs. Longitudinal blood samples from CLL patients receiving ibrutinib monotherapy were subjected to high-throughput TCR beta sequencing. The patients took part in an open-label, single-center phase 2 trial of ibrutinib monotherapy.

Sequencing was performed on PBMCs, taken after 12 months of ibrutinib treatment. The rearranged chain carries TRBV2 and TRBJ1-2, with the D gene uncertain. This TCR was sampled from a human donor with chronic lymphocytic leukemia. CDR3 reads: CASRVADYGYTF. The sequenced DNA is TGTGCCAGCAGGGTAGCGGACTATGGCTACACCTTC.